This T cell receptor (beta chain) was found in a study of blood T cell repertoires in COVID-19. In the study overall: Collection of acute and convalescent COVID-19 samples took place in the United States, Italy and Spain. Sources were T cells, B-cell-depleted T cells, or PBMCs; the material itself was cDNA or gDNA.

Generated by immunoSEQ multiplex PCR, the TCRdb table keeps only in-frame clones and is missing some. In the table there are more than 100,000 clones, approximately 88% of which are singletons. In germline, CDR1 is LGHDT, CDR2 YNNKEL (reference sequence). Trimming removed 8 bases from V and 0 bases from J; junction bases left unmatched: 5. The length of the CDR3 is 15 residues. This chain uses TRBV3-1 (or the pseudogene TRBV3-2) with TRBJ1-2; 11 bases agree with TRBD1. The sample consisted of peripheral blood. The source of this sequence is a woman aged 25 to 39 who had recovered from COVID-19. The CDR3 protein is CASGGQGAPNYGYTF. The CDR3 DNA reads TGTGCCAGCGGCGGACAGGGGGCCCCTAACTATGGCTACACCTTC.